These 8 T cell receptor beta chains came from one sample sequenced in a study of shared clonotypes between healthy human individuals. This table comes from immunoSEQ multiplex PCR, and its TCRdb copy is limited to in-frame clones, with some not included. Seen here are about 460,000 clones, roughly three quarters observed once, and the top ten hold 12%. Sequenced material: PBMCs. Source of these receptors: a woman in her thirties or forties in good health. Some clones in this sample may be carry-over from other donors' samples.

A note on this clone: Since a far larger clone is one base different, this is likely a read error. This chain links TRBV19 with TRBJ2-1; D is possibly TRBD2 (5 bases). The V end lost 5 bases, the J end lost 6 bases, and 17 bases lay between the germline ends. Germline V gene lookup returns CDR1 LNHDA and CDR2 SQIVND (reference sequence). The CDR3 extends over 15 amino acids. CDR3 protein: CASSAGLSWGNEQFF. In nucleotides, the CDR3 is TGTGCCAGTAGTGCCGGACTGTCCTGGGGCAATGAGCAGTTCTTC. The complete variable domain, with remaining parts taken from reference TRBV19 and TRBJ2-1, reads DGGITQSPKYLFRKEGQNVTLSCEQNLNHDAMYWYRQDPGQGLRLIYYSQIVNDFQKGDIAEGYSVSREKKESFPLTVTSAQKNPTAFYLCASSAGLSWGNEQFFGPGTRLTVL.

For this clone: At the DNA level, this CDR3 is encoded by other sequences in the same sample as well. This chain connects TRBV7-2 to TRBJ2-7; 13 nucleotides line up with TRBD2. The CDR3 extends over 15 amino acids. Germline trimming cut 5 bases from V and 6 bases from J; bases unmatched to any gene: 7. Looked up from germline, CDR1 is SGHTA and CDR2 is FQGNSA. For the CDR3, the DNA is TGTGCCAGCAGCCCCGGACTAGCGGGAGTCGGCGAGCAGTACTTC. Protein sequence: CASSPGLAGVGEQYF.

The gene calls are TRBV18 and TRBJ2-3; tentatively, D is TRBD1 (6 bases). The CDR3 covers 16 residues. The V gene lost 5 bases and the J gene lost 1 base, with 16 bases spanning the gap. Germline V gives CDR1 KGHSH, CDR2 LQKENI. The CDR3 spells CASSTTKGDRTDTQYF. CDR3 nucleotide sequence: TGTGCCAGCTCAACAACGAAGGGGGATCGCACAGATACGCAGTATTTT. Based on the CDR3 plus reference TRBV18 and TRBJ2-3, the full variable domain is NAGVMQNPRHLVRRRGQEARLRCSPMKGHSHVYWYRQLPEEGLKFMVYLQKENIIDESGMPKERFSAEFPKEGPSILRIQQVVRGDSAAYFCASSTTKGDRTDTQYFGPGTRLTVL.

CDR3 nucleotides: TGTGCCACCAGCTCGGGCCGGGGGTACGAGCAGTACTTC. Residues: CATSSGRGYEQYF. The V and J genes are TRBV15 and TRBJ2-7, with D perhaps TRBD2 (6 bases). The CDR3 consists of 13 residues. Deletions cut 5 bases from V and 4 bases from J, with 12 bases between. CDR1 LNHNV and CDR2 YYDKDF come from the germline V gene (reference sequence).

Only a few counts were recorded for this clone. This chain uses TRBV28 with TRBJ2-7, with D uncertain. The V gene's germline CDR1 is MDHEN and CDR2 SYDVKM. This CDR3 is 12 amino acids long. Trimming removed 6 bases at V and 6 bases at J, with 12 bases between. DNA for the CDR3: TGTGCCAGCAGGCTCCAGGCGTCCGAGCAGTACTTC. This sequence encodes CASRLQASEQYF.

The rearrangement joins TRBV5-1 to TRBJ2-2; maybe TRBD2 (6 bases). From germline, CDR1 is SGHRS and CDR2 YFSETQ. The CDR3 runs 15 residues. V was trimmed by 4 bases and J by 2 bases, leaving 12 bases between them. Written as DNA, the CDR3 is TGCGCCAGCAGCCCCCCCGGGACTAACACCGGGGAGCTGTTTTTT. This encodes CASSPPGTNTGELFF. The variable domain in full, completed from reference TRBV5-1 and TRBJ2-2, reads KAGVTQTPRYLIKTRGQQVTLSCSPISGHRSVSWYQQTPGQGLQFLFEYFSETQRNKGNFPGRFSGRQFSNSRSEMNVSTLELGDSALYLCASSPPGTNTGELFFGEGSRLTVL.

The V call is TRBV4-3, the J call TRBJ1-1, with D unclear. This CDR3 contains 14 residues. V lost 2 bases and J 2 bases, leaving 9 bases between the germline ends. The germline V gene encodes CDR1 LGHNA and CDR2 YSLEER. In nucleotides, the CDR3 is TGCGCCAGCAGCCAACGATTGATCAACACTGAAGCTTTCTTT. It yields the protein CASSQRLINTEAFF.

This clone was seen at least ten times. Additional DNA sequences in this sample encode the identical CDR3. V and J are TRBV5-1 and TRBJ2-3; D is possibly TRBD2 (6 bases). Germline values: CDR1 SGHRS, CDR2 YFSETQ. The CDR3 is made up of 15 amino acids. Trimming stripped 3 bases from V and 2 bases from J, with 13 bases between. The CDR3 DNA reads TGCGCCAGCAGCTCCGGGGGATTGGACACAGATACGCAGTATTTT. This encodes CASSSGGLDTDTQYF.